Listed below are T cell receptor beta chains from one sample, sequenced in a study of cytomegalovirus exposure and HLA in healthy donors. Clones were sequenced by immunoSEQ multiplex PCR, and TCRdb holds only the in-frame ones, with some missing. The data show 55,000 or so clones, and the top ten clones hold 11%. The sequencing input was PBMCs. The receptors originated from a woman in her forties or fifties in good health and CMV-seropositive. Both conserved end residues are part of each CDR3. The D gene is left open where the match is weak.

V: TRBV6-6; J: TRBJ2-3; D: NA; CDR3: CASRIRGALTDTQYF
V: TRBV5-1; J: TRBJ2-2; D: TRBD1; CDR3: CASSLDTGGTGELFF
V: TRBV7-8; J: TRBJ2-1; D: TRBD2; CDR3: CASSSFGLAGNNEQFF
V: TRBV6-5; J: TRBJ1-5; D: NA; CDR3: CASKIGQGSQPQHF
V: TRBV19; J: TRBJ2-6; D: NA; CDR3: CASSIPGFGANVLTF
V: TRBV7-3; J: TRBJ2-1; D: NA; CDR3: CASSRQEYNEQFF
V: TRBV11-2; J: TRBJ1-1; D: NA; CDR3: CASSLYENTEAFF
V: TRBV7-6; J: TRBJ1-6; D: TRBD1; CDR3: CASSGSHGTGASSPLHF
V: TRBV11-1; J: TRBJ1-1; D: NA; CDR3: CASSLVAGSLEAFF
V: TRBV28; J: TRBJ1-5; D: NA; CDR3: CASRPGDQPQHF
V: TRBV18; J: TRBJ2-2; D: NA; CDR3: CASSLLGQMDTGELFF
V: TRBV7-8; J: TRBJ2-3; D: TRBD2; CDR3: CASSQLGLAMTDTQYF
V: TRBV18; J: TRBJ1-2; D: NA; CDR3: CASSPLDRTNYGYTF
V: TRBV5-4; J: TRBJ1-2; D: TRBD1; CDR3: CASSLPGGVYGYTF
V: TRBV11-2; J: TRBJ1-4; D: NA; CDR3: CASSLEGGSAPNEKLFF
V: TRBV5-4; J: TRBJ2-7; D: NA; CDR3: CASSFQGASTYEQYF
V: TRBV6-6; J: TRBJ1-2; D: TRBD1; CDR3: CASSPGQGGYGYTF
V: TRBV5-4; J: TRBJ1-4; D: NA; CDR3: CASFNFPGLREKLFF
V: TRBV27; J: TRBJ1-5; D: NA; CDR3: CASSLKDPTVSNQPQHF
V: TRBV2; J: TRBJ2-5; D: NA; CDR3: CASREPAEETQYF
V: TRBV7-9; J: TRBJ1-1; D: NA; CDR3: CASSLRGGATNTEAFF
V: TRBV30; J: TRBJ1-4; D: NA; CDR3: CAWSVDFATNEKLFF
V: TRBV27; J: TRBJ2-1; D: NA; CDR3: CASSSGQTYNEQFF